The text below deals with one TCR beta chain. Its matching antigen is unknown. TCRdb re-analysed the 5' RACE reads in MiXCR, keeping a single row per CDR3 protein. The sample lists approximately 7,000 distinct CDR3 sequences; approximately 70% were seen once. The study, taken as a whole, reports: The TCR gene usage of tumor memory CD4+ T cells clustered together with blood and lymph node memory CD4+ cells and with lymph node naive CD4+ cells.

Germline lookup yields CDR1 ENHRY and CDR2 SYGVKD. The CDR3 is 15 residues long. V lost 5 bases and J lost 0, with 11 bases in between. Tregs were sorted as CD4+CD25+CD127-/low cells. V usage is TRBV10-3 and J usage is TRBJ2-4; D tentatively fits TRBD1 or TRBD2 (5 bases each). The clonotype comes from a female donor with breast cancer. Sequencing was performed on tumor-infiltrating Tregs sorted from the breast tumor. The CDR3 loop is CAISHPGTAKNIQYF. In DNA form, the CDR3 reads TGTGCCATCAGTCACCCCGGGACAGCCAAAAACATTCAGTACTTC.